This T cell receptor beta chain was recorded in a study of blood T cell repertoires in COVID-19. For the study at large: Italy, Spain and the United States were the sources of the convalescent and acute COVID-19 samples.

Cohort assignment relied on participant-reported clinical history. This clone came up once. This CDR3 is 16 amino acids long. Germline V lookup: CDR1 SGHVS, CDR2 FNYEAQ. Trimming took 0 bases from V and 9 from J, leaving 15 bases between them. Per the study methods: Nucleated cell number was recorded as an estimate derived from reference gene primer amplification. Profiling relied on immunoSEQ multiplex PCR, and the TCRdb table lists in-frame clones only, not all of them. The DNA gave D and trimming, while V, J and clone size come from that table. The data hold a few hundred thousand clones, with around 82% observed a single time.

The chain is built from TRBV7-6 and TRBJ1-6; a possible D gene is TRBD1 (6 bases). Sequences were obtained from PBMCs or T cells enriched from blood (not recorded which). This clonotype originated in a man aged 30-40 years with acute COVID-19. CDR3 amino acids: CASSLAETDSGSPLHF. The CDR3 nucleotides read TGTGCCAGCAGCTTAGCGGAGACGGACAGCGGTTCACCCCTCCACTTT.